Shown below are 14 T cell receptor beta chains from a single sample sequenced in a study of CD8+ T cells in alopecia areata. As to treatment: oral pan-JAK inhibitor, 5-10 mg twice daily. Extracted RNA was reverse transcribed into cDNA, the sequencing template. Measured with immunoSEQ multiplex PCR; TCRdb has only the in-frame clones, and not every one. The table includes more than 100,000 clones, 70% to 90% detected once. Sequenced material: CD8+ T cells sorted from blood, taken at week 34, from a patient treated with tofacitinib. These receptors were taken from a human donor with alopecia areata.

The V call is TRBV9, the J call TRBJ2-1, with D hard to call. V shed 0 bases and J shed 10 bases, with 14 bases lying between them. The CDR3 contains 14 residues. Germline-derived CDR1 and CDR2 are SGDLS and YYNGEE. In DNA form, the CDR3 reads TGTGCCAGCAGCGTAGAGCTCGATGGTAGCGAGCAGTTCTTC. Amino acid sequence: CASSVELDGSEQFF.

A remark on this clone: The identical CDR3 is also encoded by other nucleotide sequences in the sample. The V and J genes are TRBV6-5 and TRBJ1-1; no firm D call. Trimming left V 5 bases short and J 3 bases short, with 13 bases between. The CDR3 contains 14 residues. The V gene's germline CDR1 is MNHEY and CDR2 SVGAGI. Written as DNA, the CDR3 is TGTGCCAGCAGTCCAATCCAGGAGGACACTGAAGCTTTCTTT. Protein sequence: CASSPIQEDTEAFF.

This rearrangement joins TRBV27 to TRBJ2-5; TRBD1 agrees at 7 bases. This CDR3 region has 17 residues. Trimming removed 0 bases from V and 4 bases from J; junction bases left unmatched: 11. Germline CDR1 reads MNHEY; CDR2 reads SMNVEV (reference sequence). The CDR3 DNA reads TGTGCCAGCAGTTTATCGTCCGGGACAGTTCGACCAGAGACCCAGTACTTC. This gives the protein CASSLSSGTVRPETQYF.

This clone has a single count. The chain joins TRBV9 to TRBJ1-2, with 7 bases that match TRBD1. This CDR3 spans 15 amino acids. Trimming removed 5 bases from V and 5 bases from J; junction bases left unmatched: 12. Germline loops: CDR1 SGDLS, CDR2 YYNGEE. The CDR3 DNA follows: TGTGCCAGCAGACGTCTTATAGGGGGCGAGTATGGCTACACCTTC. Translated: CASRRLIGGEYGYTF.

The V call is TRBV5-4, the J call TRBJ2-3; tentatively, D is TRBD2 (7 bases). The V end was cut by 5 bases, the J end by 11 bases, with 18 bases between. This CDR3 has 13 amino acids. Germline V gene lookup returns CDR1 SGHNT and CDR2 YYREEE (reference sequence). The CDR3 reads CASRRGGISWQYF. The CDR3 bases are TGTGCCAGCAGGAGGGGGGGGATTAGTTGGCAGTATTTT.

The chain combines TRBV5-1 with TRBJ2-5; no firm D call. Germline loops: CDR1 SGHRS, CDR2 YFSETQ. Trimming cost V 6 bases and J 5 bases, with 23 bases left between them. This CDR3 has 16 amino acids. The CDR3 loop reads CASKPVDLEVGETQYF. CDR3 sequence (DNA): TGCGCCAGCAAACCCGTCGACCTCGAAGTGGGCGAGACCCAGTACTTC.

The CDR3: CASSGNGYTF. The CDR3 DNA sequence: TGCGCCAGCAGTGGAAATGGCTACACCTTC. J is TRBJ1-2 and V is TRBV10-2; D remains ambiguous. There are 10 residues in the CDR3. Germline values: CDR1 WSHSY, CDR2 SAAADI. Trimming stripped 4 bases from V and 6 bases from J, with 3 bases between.

This clone has a single count. The rearrangement links TRBV7-9 to TRBJ2-1, with 10 bases aligning to TRBD1. The V segment lost 4 bases and the J segment 6 bases; nucleotides outside the gene matches: 6. The CDR3 is 15 amino acids. The germline V gene has CDR1 SEHNR and CDR2 FQNEAQ (reference sequence). The CDR3 region has the DNA TGTGCCAGCAGCTCATGGGACAGGGGTGGCAATGAGCAGTTCTTC. As protein: CASSSWDRGGNEQFF.

The chain links TRBV7-9 to TRBJ2-1; TRBD2 agrees at 7 bases. J lost 3 bases, V lost 2 bases, and 4 bases had no gene match. The germline V gene has CDR1 SEHNR and CDR2 FQNEAQ (reference sequence). CDR3 length: 15 residues. CDR3 sequence reads: CASSLSSSGYNEQFF. CDR3 coding DNA: TGTGCCAGCAGCTTATCTTCTAGCGGCTACAATGAGCAGTTCTTC.

The chain uses TRBV7-6 and TRBJ2-7, with a tentative D call TRBD1 (6 bases). The CDR3 totals 14 residues. Trimming took 0 bases from V and 1 from J, leaving 7 bases between them. Germline V gives CDR1 SGHVS, CDR2 FNYEAQ. The CDR3 region is CASSLATGSYEQYF. DNA of the CDR3: TGTGCCAGCAGCTTAGCAACAGGGTCCTACGAGCAGTACTTC.

The DNA of the CDR3 is TGTGCCAGCAGTCAGACTAGCGGTAAACCAGATACGCAGTATTTT. This gives the protein CASSQTSGKPDTQYF. The chain carries TRBV9 and TRBJ2-3; 9 bases line up with TRBD2. The junction had 8 bases not matched to a gene; V was cut back by 5 bases and J by 4 bases. Germline V gene data show CDR1 as SGDLS and CDR2 as YYNGEE. The CDR3 runs 15 residues.

The chain carries TRBV27 and TRBJ1-2, with D maybe TRBD1 (6 bases). The V gene lost 6 bases and the J gene lost 8 bases, with 22 bases spanning the gap. The CDR3 spans 15 residues. CDR1 and CDR2 (germline): MNHEY, SMNVEV (reference sequence). This CDR3 reads CASRSLTKGDVGYTF. In DNA form, the CDR3 reads TGTGCCAGCAGATCCCTCACCAAGGGGGATGTGGGCTACACCTTC.

The CDR3, as DNA: TGCAGCGCCGTTCAGGTGTACGAGCAGTACTTC. This translates into CSAVQVYEQYF. V and J are TRBV29-1 and TRBJ2-7; D gene unclear. CDR3 length: 11 residues. Germline assignment: CDR1 SQVTM and CDR2 ANQGSEA. Trimming removed 7 bases from V and 4 bases from J, with 11 bases in between.

This clone has a handful of counts. The chain joins TRBV5-6 to TRBJ2-7; 7 nucleotides agree with TRBD1. Trimming at V came to 3 bases and at J to 1 base, leaving 4 bases not matched to a gene. Germline V CDR1 and CDR2: SGHDT, YYEEEE. This CDR3 has 14 residues. The CDR3 region has the DNA TGTGCCAGCAGCTCCGGGACAGCGTCCTACGAGCAGTACTTC. It is translated as CASSSGTASYEQYF.